This is a list of T cell receptor beta chains from one sample in a study of a mutant IDH1 vaccine in newly diagnosed glioma. Libraries were prepared by immunoSEQ multiplex PCR; TCRdb keeps only in-frame clonotypes and omits some of them. The profile shows 25,000 to 40,000 clones, about 80% of them singletons. These receptors' antigens are unknown. This specimen consisted of PBMCs, obtained from a glioma patient whose treatment included an IDH1 peptide vaccine. All receptors derive from a man aged 25-45 years with glioma. The CDR3 runs from the conserved cysteine through the conserved F or W. The D gene is left open where the match is weak. Expanded clones are given a class, and other clones once, few, many or no size at all.

J: TRBJ2-1; size: NA; D: TRBD2; V: TRBV7-2; DNA: TGTGCCAGCAGCTCCCGAACCGGGAGGTTCAATGAGCAGTTCTTC; CDR3: CASSSRTGRFNEQFF
J: TRBJ2-5; size: NA; D: NA; V: TRBV6-4; DNA: TGTGCCAGCTCCTTTGGACTGGGAGAGACCCAGTACTTC; CDR3: CASSFGLGETQYF
J: TRBJ1-1; size: few; D: NA; V: TRBV30; DNA: TGTGCCTGGAGTGTCAGGTGGGGAGCTTTCTTT; CDR3: CAWSVRWGAFF
J: TRBJ1-1; size: few; D: NA; V: TRBV4-1; DNA: TGCGCCAGCAGCCAGGACACTGAAGCTTTCTTT; CDR3: CASSQDTEAFF
J: TRBJ2-3; size: NA; D: TRBD1; V: TRBV6-1; DNA: TGTGCCAGCAGTGTCGGGACAGACCCTAGCACAGATACGCAGTATTTT; CDR3: CASSVGTDPSTDTQYF
J: TRBJ2-1; size: NA; D: NA; V: TRBV5-1; DNA: TGCGCCAGCAGCTTGGGCTCCTCGGAGTTGGATGAGCAGTTCTTC; CDR3: CASSLGSSELDEQFF
J: TRBJ2-1; size: NA; D: NA; V: TRBV10-3; DNA: TGTGCCATCCAAGGCAATGCGGCCGGGGGAGCGTCCTTAGGGGATGAGCAGTTCTTC; CDR3: CAIQGNAAGGASLGDEQFF
J: TRBJ2-2; size: NA; D: NA; V: TRBV7-2; DNA: TGTGCCAGCAGGACCCTGGGAACAGGGTTAAACACCGGGGAGCTGTTTTTT; CDR3: CASRTLGTGLNTGELFF
J: TRBJ2-7; size: NA; D: TRBD2; V: TRBV18; DNA: TGTGCCAGCTCACCGACTAGCGGCTACGAGCAGTACTTC; CDR3: CASSPTSGYEQYF
J: TRBJ2-7; size: NA; D: TRBD2; V: TRBV7-8; DNA: TGTGCCAGCAGCTTAGAAGGACTCAAATTTGCGGGCGGGCCGGGAGGCGAGCAGTACTTC; CDR3: CASSLEGLKFAGGPGGEQYF
J: TRBJ2-3; size: NA; D: TRBD1; V: TRBV5-1; DNA: TGCGCCAGCAGCTTAGGGACAGGAACAGATACGCAGTATTTT; CDR3: CASSLGTGTDTQYF
J: TRBJ2-7; size: NA; D: NA; V: TRBV5-6; DNA: TGTGCCAGCAGCTTGGATTTGGGGCAGATATCCTACGAGCAGTACTTC; CDR3: CASSLDLGQISYEQYF
J: TRBJ2-2; size: NA; D: NA; V: TRBV5-1; DNA: TGCGCCAGCGGGAGACTCCAGACGAACACCGGGGAGCTGTTTTTT; CDR3: CASGRLQTNTGELFF
J: TRBJ2-7; size: NA; D: TRBD2; V: TRBV5-1; DNA: TGCGCCAGCAGCTCGCCGGGACTAGCGGGAGACTACGAGCAGTACTTC; CDR3: CASSSPGLAGDYEQYF
J: TRBJ2-7; size: NA; D: NA; V: TRBV2; DNA: TGTGCCAGCAGCGGGGACTCCACCAATTCCTACGAGCAGTACTTC; CDR3: CASSGDSTNSYEQYF
J: TRBJ2-5; size: NA; D: NA; V: TRBV25-1; DNA: TGTGCCAGCAGTGAATATCTCAGGAGCGGAGGGTACCAAGAGACCCAGTACTTC; CDR3: CASSEYLRSGGYQETQYF
J: TRBJ1-5; size: NA; D: TRBD1; V: TRBV6-1; DNA: TGTGCCAGCAGGGGACAGGGAGGCCAGCCCCAGCATTTT; CDR3: CASRGQGGQPQHF
J: TRBJ2-5; size: medium-sized; D: NA; V: TRBV29-1; DNA: TGCAGCGTTGAAACTCCCCCAAGGGGAGAGACCCAGTACTTC; CDR3: CSVETPPRGETQYF
J: TRBJ1-3; size: NA; D: NA; V: TRBV5-1; DNA: TGCGCCAGCAGCTTGGGTTCGGGGAGCTCTGGAAACACCATATATTTT; CDR3: CASSLGSGSSGNTIYF
J: TRBJ1-2; size: NA; D: TRBD1; V: TRBV29-1; DNA: TGCAGCGTTAAGACGAGGGGGCACTATGGCTACACCTTC; CDR3: CSVKTRGHYGYTF
J: TRBJ2-5; size: NA; D: TRBD2; V: TRBV5-1; DNA: TGCGCCAGCAGCTCATCAGCGGGAGAAGAGACCCAGTACTTC; CDR3: CASSSSAGEETQYF
J: TRBJ2-2; size: few; D: TRBD1; V: TRBV10-3; DNA: TGTGCCATCAGGGGACAGTCGAACACCGGGGAGCTGTTTTTT; CDR3: CAIRGQSNTGELFF
J: TRBJ2-2; size: few; D: NA; V: TRBV12-5; DNA: TGTGCTAGTGGTTTGGGCAGGATCTTCTCCGGGGAGCTGTTTTTT; CDR3: CASGLGRIFSGELFF
J: TRBJ2-5; size: NA; D: NA; V: TRBV5-1; DNA: TGCGCCAGCAGCTTGGCGCCTTCTGAAGAGACCCAGTACTTC; CDR3: CASSLAPSEETQYF
J: TRBJ1-4; size: NA; D: NA; V: TRBV5-1; DNA: TGCGCCAGCAGCTTGGTGGGGACCTTTAATGAAAAACTGTTTTTT; CDR3: CASSLVGTFNEKLFF
J: TRBJ1-2; size: NA; D: NA; V: TRBV29-1; DNA: TGCAGCGTGCAGGACAGTCTTAATTTTGGCTACACCTTC; CDR3: CSVQDSLNFGYTF
J: TRBJ1-1; size: NA; D: NA; V: TRBV7-6; DNA: TGTGCCAGCAGCTTAATTTGGGACACTGAAGCTTTCTTT; CDR3: CASSLIWDTEAFF
J: TRBJ2-3; size: NA; D: NA; V: TRBV2; DNA: TGTGCCAGCAAAGGAAGCTTTTCAGATACGCAGTATTTT; CDR3: CASKGSFSDTQYF
J: TRBJ1-5; size: NA; D: TRBD1; V: TRBV6-4; DNA: TGTGCCAGCAGTGAGACAGGGGCGGGCAATCAGCCCCAGCATTTT; CDR3: CASSETGAGNQPQHF
J: TRBJ2-3; size: NA; D: NA; V: TRBV15; DNA: TGTGCCACCAGCAGAGGTGGTAAGCACTGGTCAGATACGCAGTATTTT; CDR3: CATSRGGKHWSDTQYF
J: TRBJ2-6; size: NA; D: NA; V: TRBV7-9; DNA: TGTGCCAGCAAGGGCGACCAGAGCTCTGGGGCCAACGTCCTGACTTTC; CDR3: CASKGDQSSGANVLTF
J: TRBJ1-1; size: NA; D: TRBD1; V: TRBV18; DNA: TGTGCCAGCTCAACAACGACAGGGCTAGTGGTTCGAGCTCGCACTGAAGCTTTCTTT; CDR3: CASSTTTGLVVRARTEAFF
J: TRBJ2-2; size: NA; D: NA; V: TRBV5-1; DNA: TGCGCCAGCAGCTTGCTCCCGGGACGGAACACCGGGGAGCTGTTTTTT; CDR3: CASSLLPGRNTGELFF
J: TRBJ1-1; size: NA; D: NA; V: TRBV18; DNA: TGTGCCAGCTCCCTCGGGACTGAAGCTTTCTTT; CDR3: CASSLGTEAFF
J: TRBJ2-6; size: NA; D: TRBD1; V: TRBV5-5; DNA: TGTGCCAGCAGCAGGACAGGTGGGGCCAACGTCCTGACTTTC; CDR3: CASSRTGGANVLTF
J: TRBJ1-1; size: NA; D: NA; V: TRBV4-1; DNA: TGCGCCAGCAGCCAAGGTGCTCAGCTCCTGAACACTGAAGCTTTCTTT; CDR3: CASSQGAQLLNTEAFF
J: TRBJ2-5; size: NA; D: TRBD2; V: TRBV10-3; DNA: TGTGCCATCAGTTTAGGCGGGGGGACTAGCCTTCAAGAGACCCAGTACTTC; CDR3: CAISLGGGTSLQETQYF